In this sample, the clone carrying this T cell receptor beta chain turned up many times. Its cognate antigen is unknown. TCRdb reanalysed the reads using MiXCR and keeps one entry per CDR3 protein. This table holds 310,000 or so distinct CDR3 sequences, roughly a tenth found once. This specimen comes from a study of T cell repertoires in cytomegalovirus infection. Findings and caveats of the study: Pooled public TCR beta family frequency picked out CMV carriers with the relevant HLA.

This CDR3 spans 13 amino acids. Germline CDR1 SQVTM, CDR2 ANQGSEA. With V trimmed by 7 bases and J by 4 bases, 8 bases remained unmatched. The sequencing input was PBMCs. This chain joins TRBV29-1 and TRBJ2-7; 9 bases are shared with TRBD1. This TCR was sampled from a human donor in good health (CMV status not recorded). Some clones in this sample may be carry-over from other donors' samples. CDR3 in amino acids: CSARGTGRYEQYF. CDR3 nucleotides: TGCAGCGCTAGGGGGACAGGGAGGTACGAGCAGTACTTC.